This passage covers 20 T cell receptor beta chains from one sample sequenced in a study of CD8+ T cells in alopecia areata. Reverse transcribed after extraction, RNA yielded cDNA as the sequencing template. The method was immunoSEQ multiplex PCR; TCRdb's version includes in-frame clones alone and lacks a portion of them. The profile shows approximately 150,000 clones, 50% to 60% of them singletons. The sequenced material came from CD4+ T cells sorted from blood. These receptors originate from a human donor in good health.

The CDR3 region is CASSLKFRDQPQHF. The CDR3 DNA reads as TGTGCCAGCAGCCTGAAATTCCGGGATCAGCCCCAGCATTTT. The genes are TRBV7-2 and TRBJ1-5; D not resolved. Trimming left V 5 bases short and J 5 bases short, with 13 bases between. This CDR3 contains 14 residues. Looked up from germline, CDR1 is SGHTA and CDR2 is FQGNSA.

With regard to this clone: One end of the junction is discordant with germline, which a read error may explain. The chain uses TRBV7-7 and TRBJ2-5; possibly TRBD2 for D (8 bases). The CDR3 is made up of 13 amino acids. Germline CDR1 reads SSHAT; CDR2 reads FNYEAQ (reference sequence). The CDR3 loop is CASSLAGQSAQYF. The CDR3 DNA reads as TGTGCTAGCAGCTTAGCGGGACAGTCCGCCCAGTACTTC.

The genes are TRBV29-1 and TRBJ1-1; D ambiguous. V was shortened by 7 bases and J by 0 bases, with 6 bases between the two germline ends. The CDR3 consists of 11 residues. CDR1 is SQVTM and CDR2 is ANQGSEA in the germline V gene. The DNA for the CDR3 is TGCAGCGCCTATATGAACACTGAAGCTTTCTTT. Its translation: CSAYMNTEAFF. Based on the CDR3 plus reference TRBV29-1 and TRBJ1-1, the full variable domain is SAVISQKPSRDICQRGTSLTIQCQVDSQVTMMFWYRQQPGQSLTLIATANQGSEATYESGFVIDKFPISRPNLTFSTLTVSNMSPEDSSIYLCSAYMNTEAFFGQGTRLTVV.

This rearrangement joins TRBV15 to TRBJ2-5; D is ambiguous. Germline-derived CDR1 and CDR2 are LNHNV and YYDKDF (reference sequence). This CDR3 comprises 13 residues. Trimming removed 0 bases from V and 5 bases from J, with 7 bases in between. This CDR3 is CATSRDRMETQYF. CDR3 nucleotide sequence: TGTGCCACCAGCAGAGATCGAATGGAGACCCAGTACTTC.

Notes on this clone: Other nucleotide sequences in the sample specify the same CDR3. The chain employs TRBV30 and TRBJ2-5, with D uncertain. The CDR3 totals 11 residues. CDR1 and CDR2 (germline): GTSNPN, SVGIG (reference sequence). Trimming removed 0 bases at V and 4 bases at J, with 3 bases between. CDR3 coding DNA: TGTGCCTGGAGTGTACGAGAGACCCAGTACTTC. As protein: CAWSVRETQYF. The whole variable domain, remainder taken from reference TRBV30 and TRBJ2-5, is SQTIHQWPATLVQPVGSPLSLECTVEGTSNPNLYWYRQAAGRGLQLLFYSVGIGQISSEVPQNLSASRPQDRQFILSSKKLLLSDSGFYLCAWSVRETQYFGPGTRLLVL.

This clone was found a few times. In nucleotides, the CDR3 is TGTGCCAGCAGTCCCCGCGGGGGTGGCTACACCTTC. Residues: CASSPRGGGYTF. The V gene is TRBV6-1, the J gene TRBJ1-2; D is perhaps TRBD1 (5 bases). V was clipped by 5 bases and J by 7 bases, with 11 bases between them. The CDR3 is made up of 12 amino acids. Germline loops: CDR1 MNHNS, CDR2 SASEGT.

The chain has TRBV4-1 and TRBJ2-5; D is unresolved. V lost 3 bases to trimming and J lost 5 bases, with 13 bases between them. The CDR3 is 14 amino acids. Germline V gives CDR1 MGHRA, CDR2 YSYEKL. In nucleotides, the CDR3 is TGCGCCAGCAGCCACCCCGGACGAAGGGAGACCCAGTACTTC. As protein: CASSHPGRRETQYF.

The V gene is TRBV18, the J gene TRBJ2-1, with D perhaps given as TRBD1 or TRBD2 (6 bases each). Germline V gene data show CDR1 as KGHSH and CDR2 as LQKENI. The V end was cut by 3 bases, the J end by 5 bases, with 14 bases between. CDR3 length: 15 amino acids. CDR3 sequence reads: CASSPIRGPDNEQFF. The CDR3 DNA is TGTGCCAGCTCACCGATTCGGGGGCCCGACAATGAGCAGTTCTTC.

The chain uses TRBV2 and TRBJ2-1; 7 bases match TRBD2. This CDR3 contains 15 residues. The V gene's germline CDR1 is SNHLY and CDR2 FYNNEI. Unmatched junction bases numbered 14, after V lost 7 bases and J lost 8 bases. CDR3 nucleotide sequence: TGTGCCAGCAAGCAAGCGGGAAAGGTGTTTGATGAGCAGTTCTTC. The encoded protein is CASKQAGKVFDEQFF.

A few counts support this clone. The chain links TRBV11-2 to TRBJ1-2; D remains unclear. This CDR3 is 13 amino acids long. Trimming cost V 1 base and J 4 bases, with 7 bases left between them. Germline CDR1 reads SGHAT; CDR2 reads FQNNGV. The CDR3 DNA follows: TGTGCCAGCAGCTTAGGACACTTCTATGGCTACACCTTC. It encodes CASSLGHFYGYTF.

This chain joins TRBV27 and TRBJ1-2; 7 nucleotides align to TRBD1. There are 12 residues in the CDR3. Germline CDR1 MNHEY, CDR2 SMNVEV (reference sequence). V shed 4 bases and J 4 bases; nucleotides not matched to a gene: 0. The CDR3 region has the DNA TGTGCCAGCAGTTCAGGGGGCTATGGCTACACCTTC. Protein: CASSSGGYGYTF.

This clone was counted a few times. The V and J genes are TRBV23-1 and TRBJ2-7, with 9 bases fitting TRBD1. TRBV23-1 belongs to the ORF category, with a function that is uncertain. This CDR3 has 15 residues. J lost 1 base, V lost 2 bases, and 3 bases had no gene match. The CDR3 bases are TGCGCCAGCAGTCAAGCCGGGACAGGGTCCTACGAGCAGTACTTC. Protein product: CASSQAGTGSYEQYF.

The chain combines TRBV27 with TRBJ2-7, with 12 bases lining up with TRBD2. The CDR3 runs 14 residues. Trimming cost V 6 bases and J 4 bases; bases outside gene matches: 4. Germline lookup yields CDR1 MNHEY and CDR2 SMNVEV (reference sequence). CDR3: CASRLAGGNYEQYF. The CDR3 region has the DNA TGTGCCAGCAGACTAGCGGGAGGCAATTACGAGCAGTACTTC.

V is TRBV13 and J is TRBJ2-7; D is possibly TRBD2 (5 bases). Deletions cut 2 bases from V and 2 bases from J, with 10 bases between. Germline CDR1 is PRHDT and CDR2 is FYEKMQ (reference sequence). The CDR3 totals 14 residues. The CDR3 DNA reads TGTGCCAGCAGCTTAAGTTCGACTACCTACGAGCAGTACTTC. Amino acids: CASSLSSTTYEQYF.

This clone was seen a few times. This chain uses TRBV19 with TRBJ2-1; D remains unclear. Germline lookup yields CDR1 LNHDA and CDR2 SQIVND (reference sequence). V was shortened by 0 bases and J by 9 bases, with 9 bases between the two germline ends. The CDR3 has 13 amino acids. Written as DNA, the CDR3 is TGTGCCAGTAGTATAGACCCTCCGGCTGAGCAGTTCTTC. Its translation is CASSIDPPAEQFF.

This clone was seen a few times. The V gene is TRBV5-1, the J gene TRBJ2-7; 10 bases are a match to TRBD2. There are 18 residues in the CDR3. V was pared by 0 bases and J by 0 bases, with 9 bases of the junction left unmatched. Germline V gives CDR1 SGHRS, CDR2 YFSETQ. The CDR3 reads CASSLGGRTSGSSYEQYF. CDR3 in DNA: TGCGCCAGCAGCTTGGGCGGGAGGACTAGCGGAAGCTCCTACGAGCAGTACTTC.

This chain connects TRBV4-1 to TRBJ2-2; TRBD1 agrees at 7 bases. There are 17 residues in the CDR3. The V and J ends lost 3 bases and 4 bases, in that order; junction bases with no gene match: 11. Germline assignment: CDR1 MGHRA and CDR2 YSYEKL. CDR3 protein: CASSHDVYRGATGELFF. The CDR3, as DNA: TGCGCCAGCAGCCATGACGTTTACAGGGGAGCCACCGGGGAGCTGTTTTTT.

This clone showed up just once. This chain joins TRBV9 and TRBJ2-5; no reliable D call. The CDR3 length is 14 residues. V was shortened by 3 bases and J by 6 bases, with 15 bases between the two germline ends. Per the germline V gene, CDR1 is SGDLS and CDR2 is YYNGEE. The CDR3 bases are TGTGCCAGCAGCGGAACTCCTCCCTCCAAGACCCAGTACTTC. This gives the protein CASSGTPPSKTQYF.

This chain uses TRBV30 with TRBJ1-1, with D possibly matching TRBD1 (5 bases). V gave up 5 bases and J gave up 1 base, with 11 bases separating them. Germline V gene sequence: CDR1 GTSNPN, CDR2 SVGIG (reference sequence). This CDR3 contains 13 residues. The CDR3 coding sequence is TGTGCCTGGGAGGTCCAGGGGAACACTGAAGCTTTCTTT. Protein product: CAWEVQGNTEAFF. Based on the CDR3 plus reference TRBV30 and TRBJ1-1, the full variable domain is SQTIHQWPATLVQPVGSPLSLECTVEGTSNPNLYWYRQAAGRGLQLLFYSVGIGQISSEVPQNLSASRPQDRQFILSSKKLLLSDSGFYLCAWEVQGNTEAFFGQGTRLTVV.

This clone was observed a few times. V is TRBV30 and J is TRBJ1-2, with no clear D. The V end lost 1 base, the J end lost 7 bases, and 16 bases lay between the germline ends. The germline gives CDR1 GTSNPN, CDR2 SVGIG (reference sequence). The CDR3 sequence is 14 residues long. The CDR3 spells CAWSAPLKWAGYTF. CDR3 nucleotide sequence: TGTGCCTGGAGTGCACCCCTCAAGTGGGCTGGCTACACCTTC.